Each of the 18 T cell receptor beta chains below was sequenced from the same sample in a study of T cells in Graves' hyperthyroidism and ophthalmopathy. There were TCR beta CDR3 regions amplified from RNA transcripts. The HTBI primer set served for first-round RT-PCR of the TCR CDR3. TCRdb redid the calling of the multiplex PCR reads with MiXCR, one entry per CDR3 protein. The top ten clones hold roughly a quarter of a sample with around 350,000 distinct CDR3 sequences, approximately 14% of them seen once. Sequenced material: blood. These TCRs come from a woman between 18 and 29 years old with Graves' hyperthyroidism that later progressed to Graves' ophthalmopathy.

This clonotype was picked up many times. The chain combines TRBV27 with TRBJ2-1; the D gene is possibly TRBD1 (5 bases). The CDR3 length is 17 residues. Trimming stripped 6 bases from V and 0 bases from J, with 18 bases between. Germline V lookup: CDR1 MNHEY, CDR2 SMNVEV (reference sequence). The CDR3 DNA follows: TGTGCCAGCAGACCCATGGGGCACTCCAGCTCCTACAATGAGCAGTTCTTC. It encodes CASRPMGHSSSYNEQFF.

This clonotype was found many times. This chain joins TRBV9 and TRBJ2-7; TRBD2 might be the D (6 bases). Germline V gene lookup returns CDR1 SGDLS and CDR2 YYNGEE. This CDR3 contains 15 residues. V lost 0 bases and J 4 bases, leaving 14 bases between the germline ends. The CDR3, as DNA: TGTGCCAGCAGCGTAGAAACGGGAGAAGGGTACGAGCAGTACTTC. Its protein is CASSVETGEGYEQYF.

V usage is TRBV5-1 and J usage is TRBJ2-7, with 7 bases lining up with TRBD1. Germline V gene data show CDR1 as SGHRS and CDR2 as YFSETQ. The length of the CDR3 is 14 residues. Trimming took 4 bases from V and 6 from J; bases not matched to a gene: 10. CDR3 sequence: CASSLLTGMGEQYF. The CDR3 nucleotides are TGCGCCAGCAGCCTTCTGACAGGGATGGGCGAGCAGTACTTC.

This rearrangement joins TRBV6-1 to TRBJ1-1; 7 bases agree with TRBD1. The length of the CDR3 is 11 residues. After removal of 7 bases from V and 7 bases from J, the junction contained 3 bases not matched to a gene. Germline assignment: CDR1 MNHNS and CDR2 SASEGT. The CDR3 coding sequence is TGTGCCAGCACCCAGGGGGGTGAAGCTTTCTTT. Translated, it gives CASTQGGEAFF.

The gene calls are TRBV20-1 and TRBJ2-5; TRBD1 aligns across 9 bases. CDR1 is DFQATT and CDR2 is SNEGSKA in the germline V gene (reference sequence). V trimming: 1 base; J trimming: 2 bases; junction bases outside the gene matches: 5. The CDR3 length is 15 residues. This CDR3 reads CSARGRTGVQETQYF. Here the CDR3 DNA reads TGCAGTGCTAGAGGACGGACAGGGGTACAAGAGACCCAGTACTTC.

The sample holds many counts of this clonotype. The chain combines TRBV28 with TRBJ2-4; possibly TRBD2 for D (6 bases). The length of the CDR3 is 14 residues. Trimming pared 5 bases from V and 7 bases from J, leaving 15 bases between. CDR1 MDHEN and CDR2 SYDVKM come from the germline V gene. The CDR3 DNA sequence: TGTGCCAGCAGTCCCCGGCATGGGGGGAACATTCAGTACTTC. As protein: CASSPRHGGNIQYF.

In regard to this clonotype: A clone one base away is much larger, so this may be a read error. This sequence joins TRBV27 and TRBJ2-3; D might be TRBD1 or TRBD2, each matching 5 bases. V lost 0 bases to trimming and J lost 4 bases, with 14 bases between them. Per germline, CDR1 MNHEY and CDR2 SMNVEV (reference sequence). The CDR3 runs to 16 residues. Here the CDR3 reads CASSLSRGVGADTQYF. In DNA, the CDR3 is TGTGCCAGCAGTTTATCGAGGGGAGTTGGAGCAGATACGCAGTATTTT.

This clonotype has a count of ten or more. This chain connects TRBV20-1 to TRBJ1-2; no clear D. The CDR3 is made up of 12 amino acids. V was pared by 0 bases and J by 6 bases, with 8 bases between. Germline lookup yields CDR1 DFQATT and CDR2 SNEGSKA (reference sequence). The CDR3 protein is CSAREGSNGYTF. DNA for the CDR3: TGCAGTGCTAGAGAGGGCAGTAATGGCTACACCTTC.

The chain links TRBV6-1 to TRBJ1-1, with 7 bases aligning to TRBD1. Trimming removed 6 bases from V and 6 bases from J; junction bases left unmatched: 10. The CDR3 loop spans 14 amino acids. The V gene's germline CDR1 is MNHNS and CDR2 SASEGT. CDR3 protein: CASSLQGREPEAFF. The CDR3 DNA sequence: TGTGCCAGCAGCCTACAGGGGCGCGAGCCTGAAGCTTTCTTT.

This clonotype was recorded many times. This rearrangement joins TRBV28 to TRBJ2-5; possibly TRBD1 or TRBD2 for D (5 bases each). The germline CDR1 and CDR2 sequences are MDHEN and SYDVKM. The CDR3 has 15 residues. V was clipped by 10 bases and J by 2 bases, with 20 bases between them. The CDR3 loop reads CANYQGPELQETQYF. DNA of the CDR3: TGTGCCAACTACCAGGGACCTGAGTTACAAGAGACCCAGTACTTC. Filled out from reference TRBV28 and TRBJ2-5, the complete variable domain reads DVKVTQSSRYLVKRTGEKVFLECVQDMDHENMFWYRQDPGLGLRLIYFSYDVKMKEKGDIPEGYSVSREKKERFSLILESASTNQTSMYLCANYQGPELQETQYFGPGTRLLVL.

The rearrangement uses TRBV12-3 or TRBV12-4 and TRBJ1-5; D remains unclear. The CDR3 is 13 amino acids. The V end was cut by 1 base, the J end by 3 bases, with 4 bases between. The CDR3 protein is CASSLVNNQPQHF. CDR3 nucleotides: TGTGCCAGCAGTTTAGTAAACAATCAGCCCCAGCATTTT.

The table lists this clonotype with many counts. The rearrangement joins TRBV5-1 to TRBJ2-7; 9 nucleotides line up with TRBD1. There are 15 residues in the CDR3. V trimming: 5 bases; J trimming: 1 base; junction bases outside the gene matches: 7. Per germline, CDR1 SGHRS and CDR2 YFSETQ. CDR3 coding DNA: TGCGCCAGCAGGATCCGGGACAGGGTTTCCTACGAGCAGTACTTC. Its translation is CASRIRDRVSYEQYF.

A few counts support this clonotype. The rearrangement links TRBV7-6 to TRBJ2-7; D uncertain. Germline CDR1 is SGHVS and CDR2 is FNYEAQ. The V and J ends lost 1 base and 6 bases respectively, with 7 bases between them. The CDR3 has 12 amino acids. CDR3 nucleotides: TGTGCCAGCAGCTTAGACCGGCGCGAGCAGTACTTC. Its protein product is CASSLDRREQYF.

The sample holds many counts of this clonotype. The gene calls are TRBV3-1 and TRBJ2-1; tentative D call: TRBD2 (6 bases). V was pared by 4 bases and J by 6 bases, with 16 bases between. Germline CDR1 is LGHDT and CDR2 is YNNKEL (reference sequence). The CDR3 has 15 residues. CDR3 sequence reads: CASSRVSGASNEQFF. CDR3 DNA sequence: TGTGCCAGCAGCCGAGTTTCGGGAGCTTCCAATGAGCAGTTCTTC.

Ten or more counts support this clonotype. This chain connects TRBV5-6 to TRBJ1-1; D not certain. V gave up 0 bases and J gave up 4 bases, with 10 bases separating them. The germline V gene has CDR1 SGHDT and CDR2 YYEEEE. The CDR3 extends over 14 amino acids. CDR3 bases: TGTGCCAGCAGCTTGGGCGTCAGGTCCACTGAAGCTTTCTTT. Protein sequence: CASSLGVRSTEAFF.

The sample holds many counts of this clonotype. The chain carries TRBV7-2 and TRBJ2-3, with D tentatively TRBD1 or TRBD2 (5 bases each). The CDR3 is 17 amino acids. Trimming cost V 5 bases and J 1 base, with 19 bases left between them. Germline V CDR1 and CDR2: SGHTA, FQGNSA. CDR3 in amino acids: CASSPTVGALGTDTQYF. For the CDR3, the DNA is TGTGCCAGCAGCCCCACGGTCGGGGCGCTAGGCACAGATACGCAGTATTTT.

The V and J genes are TRBV24-1 and TRBJ2-1; 8 bases are shared with TRBD1. This CDR3 is built from 17 residues. Unmatched junction bases numbered 14, after V lost 4 bases and J lost 7 bases. CDR1 KGHDR and CDR2 SFDVKD come from the germline V gene. The CDR3 loop reads CATSDPNLENRGNEQFF. The CDR3 nucleotides read TGTGCCACCAGTGACCCGAACTTGGAGAACAGGGGGAATGAGCAGTTCTTC.

This clonotype was observed a few times. Being one base from a much bigger clone, this may be a read error. The gene calls are TRBV2 and TRBJ2-3, with 12 nucleotides matching TRBD2. Germline CDR1 and CDR2: SNHLY and FYNNEI. The CDR3 sequence is 21 residues long. The chain's CDR3 is CANSQGQGLLALAGGEDTQYF. As DNA, the CDR3 is TGTGCCAACAGTCAAGGACAGGGCTTATTGGCACTAGCGGGAGGCGAGGATACGCAGTATTTT.